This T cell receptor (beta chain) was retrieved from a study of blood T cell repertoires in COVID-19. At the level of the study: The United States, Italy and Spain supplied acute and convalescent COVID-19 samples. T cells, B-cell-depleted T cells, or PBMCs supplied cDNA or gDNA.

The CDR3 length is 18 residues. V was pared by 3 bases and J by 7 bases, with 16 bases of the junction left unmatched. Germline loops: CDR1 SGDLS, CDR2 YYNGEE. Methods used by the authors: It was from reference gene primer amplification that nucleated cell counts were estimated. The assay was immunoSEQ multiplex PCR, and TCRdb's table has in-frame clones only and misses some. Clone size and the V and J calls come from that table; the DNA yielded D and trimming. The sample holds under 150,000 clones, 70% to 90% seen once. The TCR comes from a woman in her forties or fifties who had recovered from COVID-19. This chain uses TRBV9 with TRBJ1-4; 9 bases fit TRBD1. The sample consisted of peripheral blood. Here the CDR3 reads CASSGTGQGLIGVEKLFF. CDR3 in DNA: TGTGCCAGCAGCGGGACGGGACAGGGTCTAATTGGTGTTGAAAAACTGTTTTTT.